A selection of T cell receptor beta chains follows, all from one sample in a study of T-cell memory formation after mild COVID-19. In TCRdb, the 5' RACE reads were re-called with MiXCR into one record per CDR3 protein. The profile shows about 250,000 distinct CDR3 sequences, roughly 18% of them singletons. Sequencing used PBMCs or a T cell subset sorted from them (not recorded which). These receptors came from a man aged 18 to 30 who had mild COVID-19 (a few samples of this study predate the infection). Cell type and time point are not known. Each CDR3 is given with its conserved first and last residue. D genes are given only for firm matches. Not every row has a clone size; where given, it reads once, few, many or a size class.

J,size,D,V,CDR3,DNA
TRBJ1-1,few,NA,TRBV18,CASSPDTEMNTEAFF,TGTGCCAGCTCACCAGACACGGAGATGAACACTGAAGCTTTCTTT
TRBJ2-5,few,NA,TRBV4-3,CASSRHKTVRGPQETQYF,TGCGCCAGCAGCCGCCACAAGACGGTGCGGGGGCCCCAAGAGACCCAGTACTTC
TRBJ2-2,once,NA,TRBV2,CASSDPTEYTGELFF,TGTGCCAGCAGTGATCCAACAGAATACACCGGGGAGCTGTTTTTT
TRBJ1-4,NA,TRBD1,TRBV7-2,CASSWNQGVEKLFF,TGTGCCAGCAGCTGGAACCAGGGGGTTGAAAAACTGTTTTTT
TRBJ2-7,NA,TRBD1,TRBV7-9,CASSPTGIYEQYF,TGTGCCAGCAGCCCGACAGGGATCTACGAGCAGTACTTC
TRBJ2-1,NA,TRBD2,TRBV6-6,CASSYSIGGGALMYNEQFF,TGTGCCAGCAGTTACTCGATCGGCGGGGGGGCCCTCATGTACAATGAGCAGTTCTTC
TRBJ2-1,NA,TRBD2,TRBV18,CASSLIIGTSGGLWDEQFF,TGTGCCAGCTCCCTCATTATTGGGACTAGCGGGGGCCTGTGGGATGAGCAGTTCTTC
TRBJ2-3,few,NA,TRBV6-5,CASSSPGGHTDTQYF,TGTGCCAGCAGTTCCCCAGGCGGGCACACAGATACGCAGTATTTT
TRBJ2-1,NA,NA,TRBV21-1,CASSKTSGGLYNEQFF,TGTGCCAGCAGCAAAACGTCCGGGGGGCTGTACAATGAGCAGTTCTTC
TRBJ1-5,NA,NA,TRBV25-1,CASSQTDSNQPQHF,TGTGCCAGCAGTCAGACGGATAGCAATCAGCCCCAGCATTTT
TRBJ2-5,NA,TRBD2,TRBV5-1,CASSPLAGPRDQYF,TGCGCCAGCAGCCCTCTAGCGGGGCCCCGGGACCAGTACTTC
TRBJ2-5,NA,TRBD1,TRBV2,CASTKGARETQYF,TGTGCCAGCACGAAGGGGGCGCGAGAGACCCAGTACTTC
TRBJ2-3,NA,TRBD2,TRBV24-1,CATSEAGEPDTQYF,TGTGCCACCAGTGAAGCGGGGGAGCCAGATACGCAGTATTTT
TRBJ2-2,NA,NA,TRBV9,CASSVSGSYGELFF,TGTGCCAGCAGCGTGTCAGGGTCTTACGGGGAGCTGTTTTTT
TRBJ1-6,NA,NA,TRBV14,CASSQGNYSPLHF,TGTGCCAGCAGCCAAGGAAATTATTCACCCCTCCACTTT